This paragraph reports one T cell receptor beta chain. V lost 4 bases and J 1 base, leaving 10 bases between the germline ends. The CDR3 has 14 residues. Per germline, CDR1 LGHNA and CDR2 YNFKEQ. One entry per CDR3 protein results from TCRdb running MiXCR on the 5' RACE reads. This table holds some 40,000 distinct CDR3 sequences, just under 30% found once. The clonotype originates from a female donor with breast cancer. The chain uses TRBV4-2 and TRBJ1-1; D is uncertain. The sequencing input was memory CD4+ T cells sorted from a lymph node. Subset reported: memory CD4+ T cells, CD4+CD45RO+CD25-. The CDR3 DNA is TGTGCCAGCAGCCCCCGGGGATCGAACACTGAAGCTTTCTTT. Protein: CASSPRGSNTEAFF.